This T cell receptor beta chain was profiled in a study of cytomegalovirus exposure and HLA in healthy donors. This clone turned up a few times. The PCR made use of 60 Vbeta and 13 Jbeta primers. Sequencing used immunoSEQ multiplex PCR; TCRdb keeps in-frame clones, though not all of them. The sample holds about 160,000 clones; approximately 82% are singletons and the top ten take 5% to 7.5%. This TCR came from a man aged 50-59 years in good health and CMV-seropositive. Sequences were obtained from PBMCs.

CDR3 amino acids: CASSLDAGGNEKLFF. The CDR3 region has the DNA TGTGCCAGCAGCTTAGACGCAGGGGGGAATGAAAAACTGTTTTTT. This chain uses TRBV7-9 with TRBJ1-4, with 7 bases fitting TRBD1. Germline assignment: CDR1 SEHNR and CDR2 FQNEAQ (reference sequence). With V trimmed by 1 base and J by 5 bases, 4 bases remained unmatched. This CDR3 has 15 amino acids.